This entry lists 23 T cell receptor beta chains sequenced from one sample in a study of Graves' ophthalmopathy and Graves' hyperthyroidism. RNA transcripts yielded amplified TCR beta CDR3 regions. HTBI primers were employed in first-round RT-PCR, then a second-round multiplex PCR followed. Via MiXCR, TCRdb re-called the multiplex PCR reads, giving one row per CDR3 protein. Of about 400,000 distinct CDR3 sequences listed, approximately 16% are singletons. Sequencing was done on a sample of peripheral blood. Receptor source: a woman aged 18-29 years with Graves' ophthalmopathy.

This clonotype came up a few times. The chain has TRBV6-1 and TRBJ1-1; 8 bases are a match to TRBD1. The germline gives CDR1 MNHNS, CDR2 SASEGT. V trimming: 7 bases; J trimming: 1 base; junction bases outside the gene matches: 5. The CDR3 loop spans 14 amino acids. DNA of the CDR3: TGTGCCAGCAAACTGGGGACAGGGAACACTGAAGCTTTCTTT. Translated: CASKLGTGNTEAFF.

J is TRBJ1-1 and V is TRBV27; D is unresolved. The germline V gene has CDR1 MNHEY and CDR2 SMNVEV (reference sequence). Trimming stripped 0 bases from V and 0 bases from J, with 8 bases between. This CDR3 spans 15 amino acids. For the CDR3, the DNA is TGTGCCAGCAGTTTATCTACTGCCCTGAACACTGAAGCTTTCTTT. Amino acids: CASSLSTALNTEAFF.

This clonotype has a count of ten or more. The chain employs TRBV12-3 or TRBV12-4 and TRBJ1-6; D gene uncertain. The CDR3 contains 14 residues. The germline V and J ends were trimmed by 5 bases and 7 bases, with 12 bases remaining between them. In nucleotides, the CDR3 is TGTGCCAGCAGTCTCGGACGGGTAAATTCACCCCTCCACTTT. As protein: CASSLGRVNSPLHF.

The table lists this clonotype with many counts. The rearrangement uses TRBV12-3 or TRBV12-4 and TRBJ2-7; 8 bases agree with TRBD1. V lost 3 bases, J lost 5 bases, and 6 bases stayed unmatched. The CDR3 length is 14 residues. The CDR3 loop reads CASSFRRGQNEQYF. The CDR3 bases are TGTGCCAGCAGTTTCCGCAGGGGGCAAAACGAGCAGTACTTC.

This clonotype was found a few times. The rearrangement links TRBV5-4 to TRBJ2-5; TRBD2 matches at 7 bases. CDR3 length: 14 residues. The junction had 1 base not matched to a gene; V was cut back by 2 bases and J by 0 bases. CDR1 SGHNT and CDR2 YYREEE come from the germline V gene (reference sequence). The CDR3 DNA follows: TGTGCCAGCAGCTTTACTAGCGACCAAGAGACCCAGTACTTC. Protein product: CASSFTSDQETQYF.

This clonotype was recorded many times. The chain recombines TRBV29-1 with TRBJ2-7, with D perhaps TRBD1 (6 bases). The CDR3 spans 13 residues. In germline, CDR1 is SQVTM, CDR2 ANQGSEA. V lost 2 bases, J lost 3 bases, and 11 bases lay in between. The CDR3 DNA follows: TGCAGCGTTGAATCGGACAGTATCTACGAGCAGTACTTC. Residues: CSVESDSIYEQYF.

CDR3 DNA sequence: TGTGCCAGCAGGTGTAGCGGGGGGGCTTACGAGCAGTACTTC. This codes for CASRCSGGAYEQYF. The genes are TRBV7-9 and TRBJ2-7, with 11 bases that match TRBD2. The CDR3 has 14 residues. V was clipped by 6 bases and J by 4 bases; unmatched bases: 5. Germline CDR1 and CDR2: SEHNR and FQNEAQ (reference sequence).

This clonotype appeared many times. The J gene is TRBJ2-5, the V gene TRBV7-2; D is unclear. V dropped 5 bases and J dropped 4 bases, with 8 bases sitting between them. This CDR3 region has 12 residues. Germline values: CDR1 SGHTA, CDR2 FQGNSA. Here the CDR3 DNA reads TGTGCCAGCAGCCCCCTACGAGAGACCCAGTACTTC. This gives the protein CASSPLRETQYF.

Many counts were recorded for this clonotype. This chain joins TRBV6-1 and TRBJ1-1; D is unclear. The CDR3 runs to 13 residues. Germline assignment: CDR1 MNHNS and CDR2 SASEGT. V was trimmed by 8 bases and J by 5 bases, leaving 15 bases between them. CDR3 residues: CASGGVRKTEAFF. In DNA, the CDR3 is TGTGCCAGCGGCGGGGTGCGAAAAACTGAAGCTTTCTTT.

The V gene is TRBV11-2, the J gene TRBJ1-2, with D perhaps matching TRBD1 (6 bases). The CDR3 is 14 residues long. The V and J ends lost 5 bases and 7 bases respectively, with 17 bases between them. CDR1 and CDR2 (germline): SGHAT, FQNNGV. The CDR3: CASSPGQNYGGYTF. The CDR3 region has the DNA TGTGCCAGCAGCCCCGGACAGAACTACGGTGGCTACACCTTC.

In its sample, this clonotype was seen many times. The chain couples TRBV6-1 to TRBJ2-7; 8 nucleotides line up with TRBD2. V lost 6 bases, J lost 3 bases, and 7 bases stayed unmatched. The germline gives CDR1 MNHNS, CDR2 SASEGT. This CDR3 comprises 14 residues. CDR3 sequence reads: CASREGLVIYEQYF. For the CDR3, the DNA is TGTGCCAGCAGGGAGGGACTAGTCATCTACGAGCAGTACTTC.

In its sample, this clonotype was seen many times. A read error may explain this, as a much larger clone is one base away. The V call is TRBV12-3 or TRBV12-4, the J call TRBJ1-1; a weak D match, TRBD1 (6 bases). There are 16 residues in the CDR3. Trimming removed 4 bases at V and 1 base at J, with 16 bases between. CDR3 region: CASSSLSTGTNTEAFF. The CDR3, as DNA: TGTGCCAGCAGTTCCCTTTCAACAGGGACGAACACTGAAGCTTTCTTT.

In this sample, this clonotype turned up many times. CDR3 sequence reads: CASNQQGGGLGQYF. The CDR3 nucleotides read TGTGCCAGCAACCAACAGGGAGGAGGTTTAGGGCAGTACTTC. The chain employs TRBV25-1 and TRBJ2-7; tentatively, D is TRBD1 or TRBD2 (6 bases each). V lost 7 bases, J lost 9 bases, and 22 bases lay in between. This CDR3 comprises 14 residues. From germline, CDR1 is MGHDK and CDR2 SYGVNS.

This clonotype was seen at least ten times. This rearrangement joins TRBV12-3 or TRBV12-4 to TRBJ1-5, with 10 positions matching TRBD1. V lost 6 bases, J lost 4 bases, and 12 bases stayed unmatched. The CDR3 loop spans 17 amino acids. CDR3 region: CASSLLVGQGTNQPQHF. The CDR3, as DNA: TGTGCCAGCAGCCTTTTAGTGGGACAGGGGACTAATCAGCCCCAGCATTTT.

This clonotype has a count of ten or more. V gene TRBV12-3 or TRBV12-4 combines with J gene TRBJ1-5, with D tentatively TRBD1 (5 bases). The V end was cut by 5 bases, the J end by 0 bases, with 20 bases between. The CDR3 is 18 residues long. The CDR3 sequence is CASSPYPGPVNSNQPQHF. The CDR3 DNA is TGTGCCAGCAGTCCCTACCCAGGGCCAGTTAATAGCAATCAGCCCCAGCATTTT.

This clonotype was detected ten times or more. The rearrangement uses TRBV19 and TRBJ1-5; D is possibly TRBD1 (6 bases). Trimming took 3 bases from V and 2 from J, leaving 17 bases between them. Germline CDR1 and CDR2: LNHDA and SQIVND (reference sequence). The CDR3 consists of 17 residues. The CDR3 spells CASSIPGTLLGNQPQHF. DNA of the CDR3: TGTGCCAGTAGTATCCCCGGGACACTTTTGGGCAATCAGCCCCAGCATTTT.

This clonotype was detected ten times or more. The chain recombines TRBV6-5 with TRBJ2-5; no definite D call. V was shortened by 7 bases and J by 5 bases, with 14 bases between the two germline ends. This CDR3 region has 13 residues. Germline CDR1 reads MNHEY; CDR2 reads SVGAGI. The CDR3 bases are TGTGCCAGCAAATTTGGTAGGCGGGAGACCCAGTACTTC. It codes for CASKFGRRETQYF.

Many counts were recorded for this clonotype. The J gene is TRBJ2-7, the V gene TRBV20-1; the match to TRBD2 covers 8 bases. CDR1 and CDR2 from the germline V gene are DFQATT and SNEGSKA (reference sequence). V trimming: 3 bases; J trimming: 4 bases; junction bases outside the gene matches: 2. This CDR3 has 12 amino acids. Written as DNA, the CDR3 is TGCAGTGCTAGTCCTAGCGGGTACGAGCAGTACTTC. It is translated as CSASPSGYEQYF.

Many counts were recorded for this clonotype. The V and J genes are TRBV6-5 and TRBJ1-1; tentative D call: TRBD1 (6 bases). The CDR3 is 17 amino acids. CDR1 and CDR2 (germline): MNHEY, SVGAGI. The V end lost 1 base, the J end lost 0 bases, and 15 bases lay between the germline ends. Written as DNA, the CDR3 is TGTGCCAGCAGTTACTTACCCCGAACAGGGTTGAACACTGAAGCTTTCTTT. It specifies CASSYLPRTGLNTEAFF.

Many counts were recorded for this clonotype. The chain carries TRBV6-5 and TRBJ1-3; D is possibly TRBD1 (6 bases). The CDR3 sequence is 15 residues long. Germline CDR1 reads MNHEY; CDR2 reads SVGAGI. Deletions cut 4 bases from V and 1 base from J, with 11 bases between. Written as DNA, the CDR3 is TGTGCCAGCAGTTTGTCACAGGGATCTGGAAACACCATATATTTT. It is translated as CASSLSQGSGNTIYF.

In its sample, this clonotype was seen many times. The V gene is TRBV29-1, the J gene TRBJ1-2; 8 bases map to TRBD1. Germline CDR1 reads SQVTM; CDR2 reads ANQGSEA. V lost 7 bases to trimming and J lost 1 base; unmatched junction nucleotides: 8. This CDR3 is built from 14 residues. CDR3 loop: CSDHSRGLNYGYTF. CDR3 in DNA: TGCAGCGACCACTCCAGGGGGCTTAACTATGGCTACACCTTC.

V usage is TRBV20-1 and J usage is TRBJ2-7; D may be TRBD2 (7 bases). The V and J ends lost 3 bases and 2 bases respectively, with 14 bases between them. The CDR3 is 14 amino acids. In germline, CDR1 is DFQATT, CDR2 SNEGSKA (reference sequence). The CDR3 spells CSASPSGQTYEQYF. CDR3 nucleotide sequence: TGCAGTGCTAGTCCTAGCGGACAGACCTACGAGCAGTACTTC.

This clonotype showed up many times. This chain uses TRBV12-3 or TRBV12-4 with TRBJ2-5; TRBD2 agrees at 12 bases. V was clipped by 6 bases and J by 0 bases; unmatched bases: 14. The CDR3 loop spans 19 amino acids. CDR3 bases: TGTGCCAGCAGCCCTAAAAGAGGGCTAGCGGGGGGGTACCAAGAGACCCAGTACTTC. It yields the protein CASSPKRGLAGGYQETQYF.